At least ten counts were recorded for the clone carrying this T cell receptor (beta chain). The CDR3 covers 17 residues. Germline V CDR1 and CDR2: LGHNA, YSLEER. V was trimmed by 4 bases and J by 7 bases, leaving 23 bases between them. The data were taken from a study of T cells after yellow fever vaccination. General study findings and limits: A large majority of primary-vaccination clones showed up again after the booster (approximately 95% CD4, about 90% CD8). Some clonotypes, a small share, were shared between CD4 and CD8 compartments.

From the 5' RACE reads, TCRdb called clonotypes with MiXCR, one entry per CDR3 protein. The table lists almost 30,000 distinct CDR3 sequences, just under 6.5% of them singletons. This receptor was identified in a man aged 25-40 years who received the YFV17D yellow fever vaccine. The chain carries TRBV4-3 and TRBJ2-1; tentatively, D is TRBD1 or TRBD2 (5 bases each). Sequenced material: PBMCs, either bulk or a sorted T-cell subset (CD4+, CD8+, memory, or dextramer-sorted; not recorded which), taken on the day of the yellow fever booster vaccination. The CDR3 DNA sequence: TGCGCCAGCAGCCGAGGATTCTCGGGGCTTCTTGGGAATGAGCAGTTCTTC. This encodes CASSRGFSGLLGNEQFF.